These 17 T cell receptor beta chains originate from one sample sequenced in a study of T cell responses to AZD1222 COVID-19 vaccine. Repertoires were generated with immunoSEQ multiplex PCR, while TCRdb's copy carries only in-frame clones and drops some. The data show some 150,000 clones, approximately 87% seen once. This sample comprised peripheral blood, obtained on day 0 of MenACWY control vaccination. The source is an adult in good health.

CDR3 sequence (DNA): TGTGCCAGCAGTGAGGTCCCAGGAAGGCTTGGGTCACCCCTCCACTTT. This gives the protein CASSEVPGRLGSPLHF. The chain couples TRBV6-1 to TRBJ1-6; D is unresolved. The germline gives CDR1 MNHNS, CDR2 SASEGT. Trimming shortened V by 3 bases and J by 10 bases, and 19 bases separated the two germline ends. CDR3 length: 16 amino acids.

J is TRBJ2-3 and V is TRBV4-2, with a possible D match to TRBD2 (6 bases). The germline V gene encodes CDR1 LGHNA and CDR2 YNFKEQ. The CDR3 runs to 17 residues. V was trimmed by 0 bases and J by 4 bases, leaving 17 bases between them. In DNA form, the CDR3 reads TGTGCCAGCAGCCAAGATTCCCTAACGGGAGTGTCAGATACGCAGTATTTT. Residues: CASSQDSLTGVSDTQYF.

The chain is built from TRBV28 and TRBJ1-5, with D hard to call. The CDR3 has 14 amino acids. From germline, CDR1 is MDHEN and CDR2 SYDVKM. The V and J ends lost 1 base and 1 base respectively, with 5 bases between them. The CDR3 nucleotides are TGTGCCAGCAGTTTATCTCGCAGCAATCAGCCCCAGCATTTT. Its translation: CASSLSRSNQPQHF.

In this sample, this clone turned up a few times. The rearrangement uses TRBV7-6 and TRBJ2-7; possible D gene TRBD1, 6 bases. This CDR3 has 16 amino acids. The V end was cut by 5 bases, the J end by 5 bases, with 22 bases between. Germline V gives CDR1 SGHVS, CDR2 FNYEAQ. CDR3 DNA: TGTGCCAGCAGCCCCCTAGCAGGGGAAGGGGTGGACGAGCAGTACTTC. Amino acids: CASSPLAGEGVDEQYF.

CDR3: CASSYVMNTEAFF. Here the CDR3 DNA reads TGTGCCAGCAGTTACGTCATGAACACTGAAGCTTTCTTT. This chain joins TRBV27 and TRBJ1-1; unclear D gene. V was cut by 4 bases and J by 0 bases, with 6 bases left in between. CDR3 length: 13 amino acids. In germline, CDR1 is MNHEY, CDR2 SMNVEV (reference sequence).

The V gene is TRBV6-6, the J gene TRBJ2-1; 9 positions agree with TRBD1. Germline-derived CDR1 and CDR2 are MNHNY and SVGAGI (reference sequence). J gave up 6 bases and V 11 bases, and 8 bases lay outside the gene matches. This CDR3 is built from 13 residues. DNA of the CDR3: TGTGCCGAAGGACAGGGGTACAGCAATGAGCAGTTCTTC. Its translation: CAEGQGYSNEQFF.

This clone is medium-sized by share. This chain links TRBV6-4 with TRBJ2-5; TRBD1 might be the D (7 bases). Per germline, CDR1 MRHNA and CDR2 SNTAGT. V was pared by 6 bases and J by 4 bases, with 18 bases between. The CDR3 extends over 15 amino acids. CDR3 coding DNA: TGTGCCAGCAGCCCGGGTCAGGGGGGCCCAGAGACCCAGTACTTC. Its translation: CASSPGQGGPETQYF.

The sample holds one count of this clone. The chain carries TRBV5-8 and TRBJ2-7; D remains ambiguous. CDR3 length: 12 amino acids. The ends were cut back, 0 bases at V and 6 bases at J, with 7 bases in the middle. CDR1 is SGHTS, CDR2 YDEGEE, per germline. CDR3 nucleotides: TGTGCCAGCAGCTTGGGGGATAGCGAGCAGTACGTC. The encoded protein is CASSLGDSEQYV.

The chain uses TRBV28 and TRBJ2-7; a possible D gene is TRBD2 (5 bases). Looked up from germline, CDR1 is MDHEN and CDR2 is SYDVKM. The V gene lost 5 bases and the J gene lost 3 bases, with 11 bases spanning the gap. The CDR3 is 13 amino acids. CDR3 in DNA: TGTGCCAGCAGTGAGGGATTCGACTACGAGCAGTACGTC. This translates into CASSEGFDYEQYV.

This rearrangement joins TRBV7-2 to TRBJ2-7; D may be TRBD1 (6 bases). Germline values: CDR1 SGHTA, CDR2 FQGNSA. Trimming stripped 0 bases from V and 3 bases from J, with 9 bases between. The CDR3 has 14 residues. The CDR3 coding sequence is TGTGCCAGCAGCTTAGCGCAACAGGGCTACGAGCAGTACTTC. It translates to CASSLAQQGYEQYF.

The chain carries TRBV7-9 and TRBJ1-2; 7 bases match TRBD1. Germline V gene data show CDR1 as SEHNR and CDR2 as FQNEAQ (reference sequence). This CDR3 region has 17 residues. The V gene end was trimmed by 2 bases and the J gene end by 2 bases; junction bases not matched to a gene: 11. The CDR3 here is CASSLREGTELNYGYTF. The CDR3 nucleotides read TGTGCCAGCAGCTTAAGGGAAGGGACAGAGTTAAACTATGGCTACACCTTC. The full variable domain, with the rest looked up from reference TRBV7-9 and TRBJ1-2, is DTGVSQNPRHKITKRGQNVTFRCDPISEHNRLYWYRQTLGQGPEFLTYFQNEAQLEKSRLLSDRFSAERPKGSFSTLEIQRTEQGDSAMYLCASSLREGTELNYGYTFGSGTRLTVV.

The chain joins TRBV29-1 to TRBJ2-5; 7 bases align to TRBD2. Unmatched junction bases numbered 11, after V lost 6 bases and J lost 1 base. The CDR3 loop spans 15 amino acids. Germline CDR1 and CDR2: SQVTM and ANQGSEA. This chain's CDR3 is CSVAGIAGLQETQYF. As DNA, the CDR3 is TGCAGCGTCGCTGGAATAGCGGGTCTCCAAGAGACCCAGTACTTC.

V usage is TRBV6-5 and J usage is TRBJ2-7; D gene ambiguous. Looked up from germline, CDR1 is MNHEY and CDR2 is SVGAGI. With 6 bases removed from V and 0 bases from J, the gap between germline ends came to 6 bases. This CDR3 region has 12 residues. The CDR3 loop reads CASSPGSYEQYF. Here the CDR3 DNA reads TGTGCCAGCAGCCCGGGCTCCTACGAGCAGTACTTC.

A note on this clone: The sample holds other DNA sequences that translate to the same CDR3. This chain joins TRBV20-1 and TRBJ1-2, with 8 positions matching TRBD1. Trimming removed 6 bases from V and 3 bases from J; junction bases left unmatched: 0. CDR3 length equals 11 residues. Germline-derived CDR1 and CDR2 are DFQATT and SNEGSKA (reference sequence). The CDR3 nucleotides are TGCAGTGCGACAGGGGACTATGGCTACACCTTC. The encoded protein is CSATGDYGYTF.

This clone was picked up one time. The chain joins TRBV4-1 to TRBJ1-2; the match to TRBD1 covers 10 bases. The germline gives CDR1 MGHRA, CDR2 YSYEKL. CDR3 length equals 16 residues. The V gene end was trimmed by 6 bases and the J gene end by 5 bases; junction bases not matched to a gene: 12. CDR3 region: CASRSRTGGFWYGYTF. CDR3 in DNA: TGCGCCAGCAGGTCCCGGACAGGGGGTTTCTGGTATGGCTACACCTTC.

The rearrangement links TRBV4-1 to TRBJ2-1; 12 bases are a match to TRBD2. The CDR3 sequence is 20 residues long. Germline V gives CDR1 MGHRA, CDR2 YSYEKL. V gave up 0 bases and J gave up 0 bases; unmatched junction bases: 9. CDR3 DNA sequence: TGCGCCAGCAGCCAAGATCTCTCACTAGCGGGGGGCAGCTCCTACAATGAGCAGTTCTTC. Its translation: CASSQDLSLAGGSSYNEQFF.

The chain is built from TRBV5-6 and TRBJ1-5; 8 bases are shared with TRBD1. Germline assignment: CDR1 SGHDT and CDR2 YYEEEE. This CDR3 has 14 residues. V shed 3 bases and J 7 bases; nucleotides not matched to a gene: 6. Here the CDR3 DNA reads TGTGCCAGCAGCTCGGACAGGGTCGGCCAGCCCCAGCATTTT. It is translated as CASSSDRVGQPQHF.